This T cell receptor beta chain was sequenced in a study of T cell responses to AZD1222 COVID-19 vaccine (dated by TCRdb to about 2021). In the study overall: TCR sequencing was performed for roughly 250 trial participants, of whom about 200 were given two doses of AZD1222 and roughly 25 were given two doses of MenACWY control vaccine. Trial participants were enrolled into age subgroups of 18-55, 56-69 and 70-plus years, which contained 148, 28 and 57 TCR-sequenced participants, respectively.

Remarks on this clone: Its specific antigen is unknown. No much larger clone is present one base from it, and per-base qualities are unavailable.

The germline ends are 13 bases apart after V is trimmed by 6 bases and J by 8 bases. CDR1 and CDR2 are drawn from the germline V gene (reference sequence): MNHNY, SVGAGI. Measured from the cysteine to the phenylalanine, the CDR3 is 12 residues long. Here the CDR3 DNA is all that survives: 36 bases in frame from base 1. The time point label on this specimen signifies: about 28 days (+/-7) after the second vaccine dose. The treatment or condition label for this specimen denotes: meningococcal conjugate vaccine given as trial control. Vaccinee samples were obtained from the UK trials COV001 and COV002, which included a single-blind randomized controlled phase 2/3 trial of AZD1222 (ChAdOx1 nCoV-19) in healthy adults. Trial participant PBMC samples were collected at day 0 and day 28 after the second dose for TCRbeta chain sequencing. The CDR3 regions of human TCRbeta chains were analyzed by immunosequencing. The published analysis was carried out like this. TCRs in the repertoires were matched against a reference library of SARS-CoV-2-specific TCRs that had been generated with the MIRA antigen-specificity platform. Breadth was defined as the fraction of unique TCRs that were SARS-CoV-2-associated. Depth was defined as the fraction of total T cells that were SARS-CoV-2-associated. Using the MIRA data, each spike-specific TCR was assigned both to the spike region to which the TCR was reactive and to a CD4 or CD8 class. Log10-transformed breadth and depth values were compared by one-way ANOVA with Sidak's multiple comparisons tests. In TCRdb, the immuneACCESS table is reduced to in-frame sequences with V and J assigned. These tables do not hold every clone; where another copy was compared, an unresolved V gene accounts for under half, and the others remain unexplained. That table furnishes V, J and clone size, whereas the DNA furnished D and trimming. This sample holds 80,000 or so clones; about 80% were observed only once. 25% to 30% of the sample comes from the top ten.

Findings and caveats that apply to the study as a whole: No day 14 peak-response samples were available, so repertoires were characterized only after the peak T cell response. Reportedly, close to half of the unique spike-specific TCRs recognized epitopes lying outside the regions that are mutated in the B.1.351 and B.1.1.7 variants. Participants were mostly white British and included more females than males, and it was suggested by the authors that clonal diversity may have been underestimated. The 56-69-year group was small, and its depth increase did not reach significance, likely because of low power. Only a handful of AZD1222 recipients were SARS-CoV-2 seropositive at baseline, limiting conclusions about previously exposed vaccinees. The vaccine-associated CD4 TCRs covered the entire spike protein, and the dominant responses fell in regions 160-218 and 743-854. After two AZD1222 doses, both the breadth and the depth of spike-specific TCRs were significantly higher than at day 0 and than in MenACWY recipients.

The sequencing used peripheral blood, collected 28 days after the second dose of the MenACWY control vaccine. This receptor was identified in an adult who received the MenACWY meningococcal vaccine as a control. The rearranged segments are TRBV6-6 and TRBJ1-2; the D gene identity is not certain. The nucleotide sequence reads TGTGCCAGCAGCTCCGCCGTGCCCGGCTACACCTTC. It is translated as CASSSAVPGYTF.